Given below is one TCR beta chain in context. V gave up 5 bases and J gave up 1 base; unmatched junction bases: 4. Germline lookup yields CDR1 WNHNN and CDR2 SYGVQD (reference sequence). CDR3 length: 15 residues. This specimen comes from a study of cytomegalovirus exposure and HLA in healthy donors. In the PCR, 60 Vbeta and 13 Jbeta primers were used. This table comes from immunoSEQ multiplex PCR, and its TCRdb copy is limited to in-frame clones, with some not included. The table lists 55,000 to 80,000 clones, roughly 73% of them singletons. Sequencing was performed on PBMCs. V usage is TRBV10-1 and J usage is TRBJ2-3, with 9 bases matching TRBD2. The sequence derives from a woman aged 40 to 50 in good health and CMV-seropositive. This CDR3 reads CASSLAGAGTDTQYF. CDR3 DNA: TGCGCCAGCAGTTTAGCGGGGGCCGGCACAGATACGCAGTATTTT.